One and the same sample provided the 26 T cell receptor beta chains below, sequenced in a study of cytomegalovirus exposure and HLA in healthy donors. A multiplex PCR was run with 60 Vbeta primers and 13 Jbeta primers. Here immunoSEQ multiplex PCR was the method, and the copy in TCRdb shows in-frame clones only, minus some. The table includes some 170,000 clones, roughly 79% detected once. The sequenced sample consisted of PBMCs. These TCRs come from a male donor in good health and CMV-seronegative.

The rearrangement joins TRBV6-5 to TRBJ1-2; 8 nucleotides match TRBD1. Trimming took 5 bases from V and 4 from J; bases not matched to a gene: 9. Germline V CDR1 and CDR2: MNHEY, SVGAGI. The length of the CDR3 is 15 residues. The CDR3 DNA sequence: TGTGCCAGCAGTACCGGACAGGGACTCAGCTATGGCTACACCTTC. Encoded protein: CASSTGQGLSYGYTF.

This clone was picked up one time. The rearrangement links TRBV2 to TRBJ1-5, with D hard to call. V lost 6 bases and J 0 bases, leaving 12 bases between the germline ends. This CDR3 comprises 15 residues. CDR1 SNHLY and CDR2 FYNNEI come from the germline V gene. CDR3 in amino acids: CASRRLGHSNQPQHF. The CDR3 region has the DNA TGTGCCAGCAGGCGCCTAGGTCATAGCAATCAGCCCCAGCATTTT.

The chain uses TRBV19 and TRBJ1-6, with TRBD1 as a possible D gene (5 bases). Per germline, CDR1 LNHDA and CDR2 SQIVND (reference sequence). This CDR3 comprises 15 residues. Trimming took off 5 bases at V and 0 bases at J, with 8 bases between the two ends. The CDR3 sequence is CASSQDSSYNSPLHF. The CDR3 nucleotides read TGTGCCAGTAGTCAAGACAGCTCCTATAATTCACCCCTCCACTTT.

A few counts support this clone. This chain uses TRBV11-2 with TRBJ1-2, with a possible D match to TRBD1 (6 bases). Trimming pared 0 bases from V and 2 bases from J, leaving 10 bases between. From germline, CDR1 is SGHAT and CDR2 FQNNGV. CDR3 length equals 15 residues. CDR3 coding DNA: TGTGCCAGCAGCTTAGATTATGGACAGAACTATGGCTACACCTTC. Protein: CASSLDYGQNYGYTF.

The J gene is TRBJ2-7, the V gene TRBV6-1, with 7 bases identical to TRBD1. V was pared by 5 bases and J by 1 base, with 5 bases of the junction left unmatched. Germline V CDR1 and CDR2: MNHNS, SASEGT. The CDR3 extends over 14 amino acids. CDR3 sequence (DNA): TGTGCCAGCAGTATTCGGACAGGTTCCTACGAGCAGTACTTC. It specifies CASSIRTGSYEQYF.

This chain joins TRBV28 and TRBJ2-7; 7 bases fit TRBD2. CDR1 MDHEN and CDR2 SYDVKM come from the germline V gene. The trim removed 6 bases at V and 2 bases at J, leaving 7 bases unmatched. The length of the CDR3 is 14 residues. The CDR3 DNA is TGTGCCAGCAGCTCCGCGGGGACTACCTACGAGCAGTACTTC. This gives the protein CASSSAGTTYEQYF.

This clone came up once. The rearrangement uses TRBV5-1 and TRBJ2-7; TRBD2 matches 9 bases. Germline loops: CDR1 SGHRS, CDR2 YFSETQ. V lost 0 bases, J lost 0 bases, and 10 bases stayed unmatched. The CDR3 has 18 residues. The CDR3 nucleotides are TGCGCCAGCAGCTTGGTGGGGGGCGGGGGGGGTTACTCCTACGAGCAGTACTTC. It translates to CASSLVGGGGGYSYEQYF.

The V gene is TRBV6-5, the J gene TRBJ2-7; the match to TRBD1 covers 9 bases. Germline V gives CDR1 MNHEY, CDR2 SVGAGI. There are 14 residues in the CDR3. V shed 5 bases, J shed 7 bases, and the junction held 9 bases outside the gene matches. The CDR3 DNA reads as TGTGCCAGCAGTGGACCGGGACAGGGTATGGAGCAGTACTTC. Translating it yields CASSGPGQGMEQYF.

There are a few counts of this clone. The chain employs TRBV4-2 and TRBJ2-1, with D possibly matching TRBD1 (6 bases). The germline V gene encodes CDR1 LGHNA and CDR2 YNFKEQ. The CDR3 is made up of 14 amino acids. Trimming pared 7 bases from V and 0 bases from J, leaving 10 bases between. This CDR3 is CASTTGSSYNEQFF. CDR3 coding DNA: TGTGCCAGCACCACAGGGAGCTCCTACAATGAGCAGTTCTTC.

The J gene is TRBJ1-1, the V gene TRBV30; no clear D gene. Per the germline V gene, CDR1 is GTSNPN and CDR2 is SVGIG (reference sequence). The CDR3 is 15 residues long. V was cut by 1 base and J by 3 bases, with 15 bases left in between. CDR3 in amino acids: CAWSGAVGWDTEAFF. CDR3 nucleotides: TGTGCCTGGAGTGGGGCAGTTGGGTGGGACACTGAAGCTTTCTTT.

The chain uses TRBV28 and TRBJ2-1; TRBD2 matches 8 bases. V shed 1 base and J 7 bases; nucleotides not matched to a gene: 6. The V gene's germline CDR1 is MDHEN and CDR2 SYDVKM. This CDR3 is built from 15 residues. CDR3: CASSLSSGSLNEQFF. The CDR3 nucleotides are TGTGCCAGCAGTTTATCGAGCGGGAGTCTTAATGAGCAGTTCTTC.

The chain links TRBV25-1 to TRBJ2-5; D is possibly TRBD2 (5 bases). CDR3 size: 15 residues. V was cut by 3 bases and J by 1 base, with 12 bases left in between. From germline, CDR1 is MGHDK and CDR2 SYGVNS. The CDR3 DNA is TGTGCCAGCAGTGATTCCGCGGGTCCCCAAGAGACCCAGTACTTC. It translates to CASSDSAGPQETQYF.

The chain joins TRBV6-5 to TRBJ2-1, with 7 bases that match TRBD2. Trimming at V came to 5 bases and at J to 9 bases, leaving 10 bases not matched to a gene. This CDR3 is built from 14 residues. Germline CDR1 reads MNHEY; CDR2 reads SVGAGI. CDR3: CASSSGVFYSEQFF. The CDR3 nucleotides are TGTGCCAGCAGTAGCGGGGTTTTTTATAGTGAGCAGTTCTTC.

The chain recombines TRBV27 with TRBJ2-1; 10 bases fit TRBD2. V lost 6 bases and J lost 6; bases outside the gene matches: 5. CDR3 length equals 14 residues. CDR1 MNHEY and CDR2 SMNVEV come from the germline V gene (reference sequence). The CDR3 reads CASRGAGGRNEQFF. The CDR3 coding sequence is TGTGCCAGCAGGGGAGCGGGGGGGCGCAATGAGCAGTTCTTC.

The rearrangement uses TRBV28 and TRBJ1-1, with TRBD1 matching over 11 bases. The CDR3 totals 14 residues. The V gene end was trimmed by 6 bases and the J gene end by 4 bases; junction bases not matched to a gene: 4. The germline V gene has CDR1 MDHEN and CDR2 SYDVKM. The CDR3 region is CASRDGQGATEAFF. The CDR3 DNA reads as TGTGCCAGCAGGGATGGACAGGGGGCCACTGAAGCTTTCTTT.

This clone was seen just once. The chain couples TRBV6-5 to TRBJ1-2; D remains unclear. V lost 0 bases to trimming and J lost 6 bases, with 14 bases between them. Per the germline V gene, CDR1 is MNHEY and CDR2 is SVGAGI. CDR3 length equals 15 residues. The CDR3 loop reads CASSYSPGQIDGYTF. DNA of the CDR3: TGTGCCAGCAGTTACTCACCTGGGCAGATCGATGGCTACACCTTC.

This chain uses TRBV6-1 with TRBJ2-7; 9 bases are a match to TRBD1. CDR1 is MNHNS and CDR2 is SASEGT in the germline V gene. This CDR3 is 14 amino acids long. V was pared by 10 bases and J by 3 bases, with 10 bases of the junction left unmatched. The CDR3 DNA follows: TGTGCCATCAATAGGGACAGGGTTTTCTACGAGCAGTACTTC. Its protein is CAINRDRVFYEQYF.

The chain links TRBV7-3 to TRBJ2-1; D possibly corresponds to TRBD2 (6 bases). The ends were cut back, 5 bases at V and 1 base at J, with 9 bases in the middle. The CDR3 contains 14 residues. The germline V gene has CDR1 SGHTA and CDR2 FQGTGA. Written as DNA, the CDR3 is TGTGCCAGCAGCCGGGACTTTTCCTACAATGAGCAGTTCTTC. Translating it yields CASSRDFSYNEQFF. The whole variable domain, remainder taken from reference TRBV7-3 and TRBJ2-1, is GAGVSQTPSNKVTEKGKYVELRCDPISGHTALYWYRQSLGQGPEFLIYFQGTGAADDSGLPNDRFFAVRPEGSVSTLKIQRTERGDSAVYLCASSRDFSYNEQFFGPGTRLTVL.

The chain links TRBV28 to TRBJ1-2, with D perhaps TRBD1 (6 bases). V was pared by 2 bases and J by 6 bases, with 10 bases between. CDR1 MDHEN and CDR2 SYDVKM come from the germline V gene. CDR3 size: 13 residues. Written as DNA, the CDR3 is TGTGCCAGCAGTTTACGAGAGGGGGATGGCTACACCTTC. This sequence encodes CASSLREGDGYTF.

This rearrangement joins TRBV25-1 to TRBJ2-7; possibly TRBD1 for D (6 bases). This CDR3 contains 16 residues. CDR1 and CDR2 from the germline V gene are MGHDK and SYGVNS. The ends were cut back, 3 bases at V and 2 bases at J, with 17 bases in the middle. The CDR3 DNA reads as TGTGCCAGCAGTGATGGGGGCCTATACGCTACCTACGAGCAGTACTTC. Residues: CASSDGGLYATYEQYF.

This chain links TRBV6-5 with TRBJ1-5, with 7 nucleotides matching TRBD1. CDR3 size: 14 residues. Trimming at V came to 3 bases and at J to 9 bases, leaving 8 bases not matched to a gene. Germline values: CDR1 MNHEY, CDR2 SVGAGI. Here the CDR3 reads CASSYSSPGGPQHF. Written as DNA, the CDR3 is TGTGCCAGCAGTTATAGCAGCCCAGGGGGGCCCCAGCATTTT.

The sample holds one count of this clone. This chain connects TRBV27 to TRBJ1-4; D not certain. The CDR3 length is 14 residues. V lost 7 bases to trimming and J lost 3 bases, with 12 bases between them. CDR1 and CDR2 from the germline V gene are MNHEY and SMNVEV (reference sequence). The CDR3 DNA is TGTGCCAGCAAGTCGGGGATAGCTAATGAAAAACTGTTTTTT. The encoded protein is CASKSGIANEKLFF.

The chain links TRBV6-5 to TRBJ2-5; a weak D match, TRBD2 (6 bases). The assigned J gene may be wrong: the sequence end matches TRBJ2-7 better. The germline gives CDR1 MNHEY, CDR2 SVGAGI. This CDR3 has 15 amino acids. In DNA, the CDR3 is TGTGCCAGCAGTTACTCGATCCGGGGGTGGTACGAGCAGTACTTC. Translating gives CASSYSIRGWYEQYF.

CDR3 DNA sequence: TGTGCCAGCAGTTTAAGGCAGGGCCCAGATACGCAGTATTTT. The encoded protein is CASSLRQGPDTQYF. The chain joins TRBV27 to TRBJ2-3, with D possibly being TRBD1 (5 bases). With 2 bases removed from V and 4 bases from J, the gap between germline ends came to 10 bases. From germline, CDR1 is MNHEY and CDR2 SMNVEV (reference sequence). The CDR3 has 14 residues.

In this sample, this clone turned up once. V gene TRBV6-6 combines with J gene TRBJ2-7; 7 bases fit TRBD2. The CDR3 totals 13 residues. The trim removed 7 bases at V and 5 bases at J, leaving 8 bases unmatched. CDR1 and CDR2 from the germline V gene are MNHNY and SVGAGI (reference sequence). CDR3 coding DNA: TGTGCCAGCACCCCGCCGGGAGGCCACGAGCAGTACTTC. Its translation: CASTPPGGHEQYF.

As for this clone: The junction shows a germline mismatch at one end, possibly a read error. The sample has other DNA sequences that encode this CDR3 too. The chain carries TRBV9 and TRBJ2-1; weak D call: TRBD1 (5 bases). The CDR3 has 15 residues. Germline loops: CDR1 SGDLS, CDR2 YYNGEE. CDR3 nucleotides: TGTGCCAGCAGCGTAGGACACAGGACCTACAATGAGCAATTCTTC. As protein: CASSVGHRTYNEQFF.